This TCR beta chain came from a study of CXCR3-negative and CXCR3-positive naive CD8 T cells. Within the CD8+ T cell compartment, naive cells were CD45RO-CCR7+CD27+CD95-. Concerning this clonotype itself: No antigen is known for it.

Germline CDR1 reads SGHAT; CDR2 reads FQNNGV. The CDR3 has 14 residues. The method, 5' RACE with UMI labels, was used to prepare the TRB cDNA libraries. With the 5' RACE reads reprocessed, TCRdb shows one record per CDR3 protein and no DNA. This listing includes 28,000 or so distinct CDR3 sequences. Study results and caveats: Memory CD8+ T cell repertoires were far less diverse than both naive subsets. Across naive subsets, surface CD5 expression was comparable, and TCR strength was inferred from properties of the TRB CDR3.

This clonotype originated in a human donor in good health. Some clones in this sample may be carry-over from other donors' samples. The chain is built from TRBV11-2 and TRBJ2-2; lacking DNA, the TRBD1 call made by TCRdb goes unchecked. Sequenced material: naive CXCR3- CD8+ T cells from blood. Subset meaning: CD45RO-CCR7+CD27+CD95- naive CD8+ T cells lacking CXCR3 (TNR3-). CDR3 sequence reads: CASSLGQGTGELFF.